The clone carrying this T cell receptor beta chain appeared a few times. Antigen unknown. These data originate in a study of T-cell memory formation after mild COVID-19. TCRdb analysed the 5' RACE reads with MiXCR anew, one entry per CDR3 protein. The table has 170,000 or so distinct CDR3 sequences, roughly 28% seen once; the top ten hold more than 10%. Germline V CDR1 and CDR2: SGHRS, YFSETQ. CDR3 length equals 14 residues. V lost 0 bases, J lost 2 bases, and 8 bases lay in between. General observations from the study: Contracting clones from day 15 to 85 showed balanced CD4/CD8; later expanders favored CD4+.

The sequenced material came from PBMCs or a T cell subset sorted from them (not recorded which). The receptor was derived from an adult woman who had mild COVID-19 (a few samples of this study predate the infection). Cell type and time point are not known. The chain uses TRBV5-1 and TRBJ1-2; D perhaps matches TRBD1 (6 bases). DNA for the CDR3: TGCGCCAGCAGCTTGGACAGGGAGAACTATGGCTACACCTTC. This sequence encodes CASSLDRENYGYTF.